One and the same sample provided the 31 T cell receptor beta chains below, sequenced in a study of T-cell memory formation after mild COVID-19. TCRdb reprocessed the 5' RACE reads via MiXCR and lists one record per CDR3 protein. Altogether around 250,000 distinct CDR3 sequences are present, 16% being singletons, with the ten largest covering around 23%. The specimen sequenced was PBMCs or a T cell subset sorted from them (not recorded which). The receptors were gathered from a young man who had mild COVID-19 (a few samples of this study predate the infection). Cell type and time point are not known.

V gene TRBV5-1 combines with J gene TRBJ1-6; D not resolved. Per the germline V gene, CDR1 is SGHRS and CDR2 is YFSETQ. The CDR3 is made up of 15 amino acids. V lost 4 bases and J 9 bases, leaving 17 bases between the germline ends. The CDR3 bases are TGCGCCAGCAGCCTAGACCTCGGGCGAGGTTCACCCCTCCACTTT. It yields the protein CASSLDLGRGSPLHF. Full variable domain (remainder filled in from reference TRBV5-1 and TRBJ1-6): KAGVTQTPRYLIKTRGQQVTLSCSPISGHRSVSWYQQTPGQGLQFLFEYFSETQRNKGNFPGRFSGRQFSNSRSEMNVSTLELGDSALYLCASSLDLGRGSPLHFGNGTRLTVT.

The chain employs TRBV14 and TRBJ2-3; D perhaps matches TRBD2 (5 bases). CDR3 length: 17 amino acids. The V gene lost 4 bases and the J gene lost 5 bases, with 22 bases spanning the gap. The germline gives CDR1 SGHDN, CDR2 FVKESK. The CDR3, as DNA: TGTGCCAGCAGCCCCGCAGGAGGTTTAGTGCTCGGAGATACGCAGTATTTT. Protein sequence: CASSPAGGLVLGDTQYF.

This clonotype was recorded a few times. V is TRBV29-1 and J is TRBJ2-7, with 9 bases matching TRBD1. Germline values: CDR1 SQVTM, CDR2 ANQGSEA. The V and J ends lost 5 bases and 0 bases, in that order; junction bases with no gene match: 5. The length of the CDR3 is 14 residues. The CDR3 region has the DNA TGCAGCGTTTGGACAGGGGCACCCTCCTACGAGCAGTACGTC. Translated: CSVWTGAPSYEQYV.

The chain joins TRBV5-1 to TRBJ2-1; the match to TRBD1 covers 7 bases. Germline CDR1 and CDR2: SGHRS and YFSETQ. The CDR3 runs 15 residues. V was clipped by 4 bases and J by 5 bases; unmatched bases: 9. CDR3 nucleotides: TGCGCCAGCAGCCGAGACAGGGAACGAGACAATGAGCAGTTCTTC. Its protein is CASSRDRERDNEQFF.

V and J are TRBV7-2 and TRBJ1-3, with unresolved D. Germline V gives CDR1 SGHTA, CDR2 FQGNSA. Trimming took off 2 bases at V and 0 bases at J, with 8 bases between the two ends. The length of the CDR3 is 15 residues. The CDR3, as DNA: TGTGCCAGCAGCTTATCATCCCTCTCTGGAAACACCATATATTTT. Translating it yields CASSLSSLSGNTIYF.

CDR3 sequence reads: CASSLTDRGETQYF. The CDR3 nucleotides are TGTGCCAGCAGCTTAACGGACCGGGGGGAGACCCAGTACTTC. The chain couples TRBV13 to TRBJ2-5, with TRBD2 as a possible D gene (6 bases). CDR1 and CDR2 (germline): PRHDT, FYEKMQ (reference sequence). The length of the CDR3 is 14 residues. Trimming left V 2 bases short and J 5 bases short, with 12 bases between.

This clonotype has more than one count but fewer than ten. The rearrangement uses TRBV7-6 and TRBJ2-2; maybe TRBD2 (5 bases). The CDR3 extends over 13 amino acids. The V end was cut by 5 bases, the J end by 8 bases, with 12 bases between. The germline gives CDR1 SGHVS, CDR2 FNYEAQ. The CDR3 DNA follows: TGTGCCAGCAGCCCGCGGGCAGCGGGGGAGCTGTTTTTT. Its translation is CASSPRAAGELFF.

The chain uses TRBV5-1 and TRBJ1-5, with 7 bases matching TRBD1. The CDR3 runs to 15 residues. Per the germline V gene, CDR1 is SGHRS and CDR2 is YFSETQ. V shed 4 bases and J 2 bases; nucleotides not matched to a gene: 6. For the CDR3, the DNA is TGCGCCAGCAGCGAGACCGGGACAGGCAATCAGCCCCAGCATTTT. Translation gives CASSETGTGNQPQHF.

This rearrangement joins TRBV25-1 to TRBJ2-7, with D uncertain. This CDR3 is 12 amino acids long. V was shortened by 1 base and J by 5 bases, with 6 bases between the two germline ends. The V gene's germline CDR1 is MGHDK and CDR2 SYGVNS. The CDR3 protein is CASSESHHEQYF. The CDR3 DNA reads TGTGCCAGCAGTGAATCCCACCACGAGCAGTACTTC.

The chain uses TRBV5-6 and TRBJ1-6, with 7 positions matching TRBD1. Germline values: CDR1 SGHDT, CDR2 YYEEEE. V lost 4 bases and J lost 0; bases outside the gene matches: 7. The CDR3 sequence is 17 residues long. The CDR3 reads CASSRYRGGSYNSPLHF. The CDR3 DNA reads as TGTGCCAGCAGCAGATACAGGGGCGGCTCCTATAATTCACCCCTCCACTTT.

The DNA for the CDR3 is TGCGCCAGCAGCCACCGGGGGAGGTTTACCTACGAGCAGTACTTC. It translates to CASSHRGRFTYEQYF. The chain employs TRBV5-1 and TRBJ2-7; D might be TRBD2 (6 bases). Germline loops: CDR1 SGHRS, CDR2 YFSETQ. CDR3 length equals 15 residues. V lost 4 bases and J 2 bases, leaving 16 bases between the germline ends.

This clonotype has just a few counts. V usage is TRBV4-2 and J usage is TRBJ2-3; D is ambiguous. The CDR3 length is 13 residues. V lost 0 bases and J lost 4, with 5 bases in between. Looked up from germline, CDR1 is LGHNA and CDR2 is YNFKEQ. Written as DNA, the CDR3 is TGTGCCAGCAGCCAAGATCTTGCAGATACGCAGTATTTT. It specifies CASSQDLADTQYF.

The chain combines TRBV10-2 with TRBJ1-5; D is uncertain. In germline, CDR1 is WSHSY, CDR2 SAAADI. V lost 3 bases, J lost 0 bases, and 6 bases lay in between. This CDR3 has 14 amino acids. The CDR3: CASSDSHSNQPQHF. The CDR3 DNA reads TGCGCCAGCAGTGACAGTCATAGCAATCAGCCCCAGCATTTT.

The chain joins TRBV20-1 to TRBJ1-2; the D is unclear. The CDR3 is 14 residues long. Germline CDR1 reads DFQATT; CDR2 reads SNEGSKA (reference sequence). V lost 4 bases and J 4 bases, leaving 16 bases between the germline ends. CDR3: CSAKDEADGYGYTF. CDR3 DNA sequence: TGCAGTGCTAAGGACGAAGCGGACGGCTATGGCTACACCTTC.

V usage is TRBV7-9 and J usage is TRBJ1-2; D remains ambiguous. Germline V gene data show CDR1 as SEHNR and CDR2 as FQNEAQ (reference sequence). This CDR3 has 15 amino acids. The germline V and J ends were trimmed by 6 bases and 4 bases, with 18 bases remaining between them. The CDR3 DNA follows: TGTGCCAGCAGGAACCCGCGGGCGACATTCTATGGCTACACCTTC. It codes for CASRNPRATFYGYTF. The variable domain in full, with the rest retrieved from reference TRBV7-9 and TRBJ1-2, is DTGVSQNPRHKITKRGQNVTFRCDPISEHNRLYWYRQTLGQGPEFLTYFQNEAQLEKSRLLSDRFSAERPKGSFSTLEIQRTEQGDSAMYLCASRNPRATFYGYTFGSGTRLTVV.

The CDR3 spells CASSQVGGAEAFF. In DNA, the CDR3 is TGCGCCAGCAGCCAAGTCGGAGGGGCTGAAGCTTTCTTT. The V call is TRBV4-1, the J call TRBJ1-1; D might be TRBD1 (5 bases). The V end lost 1 base, the J end lost 6 bases, and 9 bases lay between the germline ends. CDR1 MGHRA and CDR2 YSYEKL come from the germline V gene. This CDR3 contains 13 residues.

CDR3 loop: CASSLRSDSATYEQYV. The DNA for the CDR3 is TGTGCCAGCAGCTTACGGTCGGACTCAGCAACCTACGAGCAGTACGTC. V and J are TRBV7-6 and TRBJ2-7; D may be TRBD2 (5 bases). Germline-derived CDR1 and CDR2 are SGHVS and FNYEAQ. The CDR3 has 16 amino acids. Deletions cut 2 bases from V and 2 bases from J, with 16 bases between.

This chain connects TRBV9 to TRBJ2-3, with 10 nucleotides matching TRBD2. The junction had 12 bases not matched to a gene; V was cut back by 3 bases and J by 8 bases. The CDR3 sequence is 16 residues long. The germline V gene has CDR1 SGDLS and CDR2 YYNGEE. CDR3 nucleotide sequence: TGTGCCAGCAGCGAAACTAGCGGGGCTTCGGGCGGTACGCAGTATTTT. This gives the protein CASSETSGASGGTQYF.

This clonotype was seen a handful of times. V usage is TRBV18 and J usage is TRBJ2-3; D possibly corresponds to TRBD2 (6 bases). V lost 1 base to trimming and J lost 4 bases, with 12 bases between them. The germline CDR1 and CDR2 sequences are KGHSH and LQKENI. The CDR3 sequence is 15 residues long. This CDR3 is CASSPRASVADTQYF. The CDR3 DNA reads TGTGCCAGCTCACCACGGGCTAGCGTGGCAGATACGCAGTATTTT.

This clonotype was seen a few times. V usage is TRBV7-2 and J usage is TRBJ2-1, with a tentative D call TRBD2 (5 bases). The CDR3 has 16 residues. Germline loops: CDR1 SGHTA, CDR2 FQGNSA. Deletions cut 1 base from V and 4 bases from J, with 14 bases between. The CDR3: CASSLGATTTYNEQFF. CDR3 bases: TGTGCCAGCAGCTTAGGGGCCACGACTACTTACAATGAGCAGTTCTTC.

There are a few counts of this clonotype. V gene TRBV20-1 combines with J gene TRBJ1-1; the D gene is possibly TRBD1 (6 bases). Germline CDR1 is DFQATT and CDR2 is SNEGSKA (reference sequence). V was clipped by 3 bases and J by 5 bases, with 16 bases between them. The CDR3 length is 14 residues. The CDR3, as DNA: TGCAGTGCTAGGGGTACAGGGCTGGTTACTGAAGCTTTCTTT. It yields the protein CSARGTGLVTEAFF.

V and J are TRBV5-1 and TRBJ2-5, with unresolved D. The V end lost 0 bases, the J end lost 5 bases, and 14 bases lay between the germline ends. This CDR3 region has 15 residues. Germline lookup yields CDR1 SGHRS and CDR2 YFSETQ. The CDR3 loop reads CASSLDQAPWETQYF. CDR3 coding DNA: TGCGCCAGCAGCTTGGACCAGGCGCCGTGGGAGACCCAGTACTTC.

The chain combines TRBV12-3 or TRBV12-4 with TRBJ1-6, with 7 bases that match TRBD1. Unmatched junction bases numbered 5, after V lost 6 bases and J lost 0 bases. The CDR3 runs to 16 residues. CDR3 amino acids: CASRPGGHSYNSPLHF. Written as DNA, the CDR3 is TGTGCCAGCAGACCAGGGGGACACTCCTATAATTCACCCCTCCACTTT.

A remark on this clonotype: One end of the junction is discordant with germline, which a read error may explain. The genes are TRBV7-2 and TRBJ2-1, with 10 bases that match TRBD1. The CDR3 has 14 residues. The germline V gene has CDR1 SGHTA and CDR2 FQGNSA. The CDR3 DNA reads as TGTGCCAGTAGCTTCACCGGGACAGGGGTTGAGCAGTTCTTC. The encoded protein is CASSFTGTGVEQFF. Using reference TRBV7-2 and TRBJ2-1 for the parts outside the CDR3, the full variable domain is GAGVSQSPSNKVTEKGKDVELRCDPISGHTALYWYRQSLGQGLEFLIYFQGNSAPDKSGLPSDRFSAERTGGSVSTLTIQRTQQEDSAVYLCASSFTGTGVEQFFGPGTRLTVL.

This clonotype has more than one count but fewer than ten. This rearrangement joins TRBV5-1 to TRBJ1-2, with a possible D match to TRBD1 (5 bases). In germline, CDR1 is SGHRS, CDR2 YFSETQ. The CDR3 is 14 amino acids. V was shortened by 2 bases and J by 5 bases, with 13 bases between the two germline ends. CDR3 bases: TGCGCCAGCAGCTTTGGCCAGGGACCTTATGGCTACACCTTC. Its protein product is CASSFGQGPYGYTF.

The table lists this clonotype with a few counts. V usage is TRBV6-5 and J usage is TRBJ1-1, with 8 nucleotides matching TRBD1. Germline CDR1 reads MNHEY; CDR2 reads SVGAGI. The CDR3 has 15 residues. The trim removed 6 bases at V and 4 bases at J, leaving 10 bases unmatched. CDR3 bases: TGTGCCAGCAGGACCCAGACAGGGGTCGGCACTGAAGCTTTCTTT. Translation: CASRTQTGVGTEAFF.

The gene calls are TRBV29-1 and TRBJ2-5; a possible D gene is TRBD1 (5 bases). This CDR3 is built from 14 residues. Trimming stripped 0 bases from V and 3 bases from J, with 11 bases between. CDR1 SQVTM and CDR2 ANQGSEA come from the germline V gene. The chain's CDR3 is CSVEDRQKKETQYF. The CDR3 DNA reads TGCAGCGTTGAAGATAGACAGAAGAAAGAGACCCAGTACTTC.

A few counts support this clonotype. The chain employs TRBV4-2 and TRBJ2-1; D is undetermined. Trimming took 0 bases from V and 0 from J, leaving 12 bases between them. There are 17 residues in the CDR3. CDR1 is LGHNA, CDR2 YNFKEQ, per germline. This CDR3 is CASSQDDGQSSYNEQFF. The CDR3 bases are TGTGCCAGCAGCCAAGATGATGGCCAGAGCTCCTACAATGAGCAGTTCTTC.

This clonotype has at least ten counts. The chain joins TRBV20-1 to TRBJ2-4, with TRBD2 identical over 7 bases. Germline values: CDR1 DFQATT, CDR2 SNEGSKA (reference sequence). V was clipped by 6 bases and J by 9 bases; unmatched bases: 8. The CDR3 runs 12 residues. DNA for the CDR3: TGCAGTGCCGCAACTAGCGCGGGCATTCAGTACTTC. Translation: CSAATSAGIQYF.

The chain couples TRBV12-3 or TRBV12-4 to TRBJ1-1; maybe TRBD1 (6 bases). The CDR3 length is 14 residues. Trimming stripped 7 bases from V and 4 bases from J, with 16 bases between. CDR3 coding DNA: TGTGCCAGCATCATGGGGGGGCACGGCACTGAAGCTTTCTTT. Protein: CASIMGGHGTEAFF.

V gene TRBV19 combines with J gene TRBJ2-5; D may be TRBD1 (6 bases). This CDR3 is 14 amino acids long. In germline, CDR1 is LNHDA, CDR2 SQIVND (reference sequence). Between the trimmed V and J ends, which lost 3 bases and 4 bases, there was a span of 12 bases. The CDR3 bases are TGTGCCAGTAGTATCAGGGGTTTGACAGAGACCCAGTACTTC. It encodes CASSIRGLTETQYF.